This entry is about one T cell receptor beta chain. This specimen comes from a study of blood T cell repertoires in COVID-19. Study summary: Donors in the United States, Italy and Spain gave samples during acute or convalescent COVID-19. Nucleic acid was either cDNA or gDNA, and it came from T cells, B-cell-depleted T cells, or PBMCs.

In the source study's methods: Nucleated cell counts were estimated from reference gene primer amplification. Using immunoSEQ multiplex PCR, the repertoire was profiled, and TCRdb retains in-frame clones only, with some absent. V and J calls plus clone size are reproduced from that table; the DNA served to infer D and trimming. The sample has some 210,000 clones; around 90% are singletons. The CDR3 runs to 13 residues. Germline V CDR1 and CDR2: SEHNR, FQNEAQ (reference sequence). Trimming stripped 6 bases from V and 10 bases from J, with 13 bases between. What was sequenced was peripheral blood. The source of this sequence is a man aged 55 to 69 who had recovered from COVID-19. The V gene is TRBV7-9, the J gene TRBJ1-6, with a tentative D call TRBD1 (5 bases). This chain's CDR3 is CASSTRGESPLHF. The DNA of the CDR3 is TGTGCCAGCAGTACCCGGGGGGAATCACCCCTCCACTTT.